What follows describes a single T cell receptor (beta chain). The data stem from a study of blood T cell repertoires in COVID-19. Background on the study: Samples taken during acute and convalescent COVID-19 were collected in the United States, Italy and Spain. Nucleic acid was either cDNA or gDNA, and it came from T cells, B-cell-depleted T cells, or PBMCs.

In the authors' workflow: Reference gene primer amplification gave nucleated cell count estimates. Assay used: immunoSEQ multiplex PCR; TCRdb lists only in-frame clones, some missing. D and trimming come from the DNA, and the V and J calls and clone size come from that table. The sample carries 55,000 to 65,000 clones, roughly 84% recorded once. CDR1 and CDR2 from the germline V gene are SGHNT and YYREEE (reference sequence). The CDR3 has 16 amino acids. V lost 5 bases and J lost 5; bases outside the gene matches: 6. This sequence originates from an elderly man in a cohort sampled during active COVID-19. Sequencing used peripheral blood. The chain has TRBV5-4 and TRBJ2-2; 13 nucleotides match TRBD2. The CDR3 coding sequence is TGTGCCAGCAGGAGGACTAGCGGGAGCGGTACCGGGGAGCTGTTTTTT. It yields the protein CASRRTSGSGTGELFF.